These 19 T cell receptor beta chains originate from one sample sequenced in a study of tumor-infiltrating lymphocytes in primary liver carcinoma. TCR beta cDNA was prepared out of about 530 ng total RNA by means of a constant-region primer. Libraries covering TCR beta were generated through three nested multiplex PCR rounds (using a slightly modified ARM-PCR). Both of the initial two PCR rounds ran for nine to eleven cycles and employed TRBV1-TRBV30 forward primers alongside a C-beta reverse primer. TCRdb itself ran the multiplex PCR reads through MiXCR, one entry per CDR3 protein. The sample includes about 30,000 distinct CDR3 sequences, roughly 78% of them seen just once. Co-extraction yielded RNA and DNA from about 20-30 mg of unsorted bulk tissue. Input material: liver tumor tissue from sampling region 3. Documented subset: tumor region T3, left-lateral pole. The source is a woman under 40 with primary liver carcinoma and hepatitis B virus infection.

This chain uses TRBV11-2 with TRBJ2-3; the match to TRBD1 covers 9 bases. Looked up from germline, CDR1 is SGHAT and CDR2 is FQNNGV. The CDR3 is 16 amino acids. The V gene end was trimmed by 5 bases and the J gene end by 4 bases; junction bases not matched to a gene: 10. CDR3 nucleotide sequence: TGTGCCAGCAGCCAGAGGACAGGGGTAGACTCAGATACGCAGTATTTT. Protein product: CASSQRTGVDSDTQYF.

This clonotype counts as large. V is TRBV11-2 and J is TRBJ2-3, with 7 positions matching TRBD1. After removal of 5 bases from V and 5 bases from J, the junction contained 13 bases not matched to a gene. The CDR3 consists of 16 residues. Per the germline V gene, CDR1 is SGHAT and CDR2 is FQNNGV. The CDR3 loop reads CASSRTRQGRGDTQYF. CDR3 bases: TGTGCCAGCAGCCGGACGCGACAGGGAAGGGGAGATACGCAGTATTTT.

The V and J genes are TRBV11-2 and TRBJ1-1; a possible D gene is TRBD1 (6 bases). V gave up 5 bases and J gave up 2 bases, with 30 bases separating them. The CDR3 spans 20 residues. Germline V gene lookup returns CDR1 SGHAT and CDR2 FQNNGV. The CDR3 bases are TGTGCCAGCAGCGCTCGGGATAGGGGGGGCAAGAGGCGGAGTAACACTGAAGCTTTCTTT. Translation: CASSARDRGGKRRSNTEAFF. Combining the CDR3 with reference TRBV11-2 and TRBJ1-1 gives the whole variable domain EAGVAQSPRYKIIEKRQSVAFWCNPISGHATLYWYQQILGQGPKLLIQFQNNGVVDDSQLPKDRFSAERLKGVDSTLKIQPAKLEDSAVYLCASSARDRGGKRRSNTEAFFGQGTRLTVV.

This clonotype appeared once. One end of the junction varies from germline; a read error may be responsible. The V gene is TRBV4-3, the J gene TRBJ2-1; D is uncertain. Germline V gives CDR1 LGHNA, CDR2 YSLEER. This CDR3 has 14 residues. The DNA of the CDR3 is TGCGCCAGCGGCCACATAGAGTTGGTCAATGAACACTTCTTC. Protein sequence: CASGHIELVNEHFF.

Only a few counts were recorded for this clonotype. An end of the junction does not agree with germline; a read error may underlie this. The CDR3 loop reads CANSMRADTQYF. The CDR3 nucleotides read TGTGCCAACAGCATGAGGGCAGATACGCAGTACTTT. The V call is TRBV5-6, the J call TRBJ2-3; D might be TRBD2 (5 bases). This CDR3 has 12 residues. Germline assignment: CDR1 SGHDT and CDR2 YYEEEE.

The genes are TRBV11-2 and TRBJ2-7; 8 bases align to TRBD1. V lost 7 bases and J lost 7; bases outside the gene matches: 9. CDR1 and CDR2 (germline): SGHAT, FQNNGV. The CDR3 loop spans 13 amino acids. CDR3 in amino acids: CASTGQEQEEQYF. Here the CDR3 DNA reads TGTGCCAGCACGGGACAGGAGCAGGAGGAGCAGTACTTC. The whole variable domain, filled in from reference TRBV11-2 and TRBJ2-7, reads EAGVAQSPRYKIIEKRQSVAFWCNPISGHATLYWYQQILGQGPKLLIQFQNNGVVDDSQLPKDRFSAERLKGVDSTLKIQPAKLEDSAVYLCASTGQEQEEQYFGPGTRLTVT.

V usage is TRBV11-2 and J usage is TRBJ1-5; no reliable D call. Germline values: CDR1 SGHAT, CDR2 FQNNGV. The CDR3 is made up of 14 amino acids. The germline V and J ends were trimmed by 9 bases and 7 bases, with 19 bases remaining between them. The CDR3 nucleotides read TGTGCCAGTGGCTTAAACCTCGCTGGCCAGCCCCAGCATTTT. Amino acids: CASGLNLAGQPQHF.

Note on this clonotype: A clone one base away is much larger, so this may be a read error. No conserved phenylalanine or tryptophan ends this CDR3, so it is likely a read error. This chain links TRBV11-2 with TRBJ2-7, with 9 bases fitting TRBD1. The CDR3 consists of 15 residues. V lost 5 bases to trimming and J lost 3 bases; unmatched junction nucleotides: 8. Germline assignment: CDR1 SGHAT and CDR2 FQNNGV. CDR3 DNA: TGTGCCAGCAGCCAAGGGACAGGGAGAGTCTACGAGCAGTACTAC. Its translation is CASSQGTGRVYEQYY.

This clonotype was detected only once. An end of the junction differs from the germline gene, which may be a read error. V and J are TRBV11-2 and TRBJ1-1; possible D gene TRBD1, 6 bases. The CDR3 extends over 14 amino acids. CDR1 and CDR2 from the germline V gene are SGHAT and FQNNGV. The DNA for the CDR3 is TGTGTCAGCAGATATATAGGGGGGAGGGCTGAAACTTTCTTT. Protein: CVSRYIGGRAETFF.

In the case of this clonotype: This is likely a read error, given that the CDR3 carries no conserved phenylalanine or tryptophan at its end. The chain links TRBV11-3 to TRBJ2-1, with 16 bases that match TRBD2. Germline lookup yields CDR1 SGHNT and CDR2 YENEEA. The CDR3 extends over 17 amino acids. The CDR3, as DNA: TGTGTCAGCAGCTCGGGACTAGCGGGAGGGGTCACTCCCGAGCAGTTCTTA. The encoded protein is CVSSSGLAGGVTPEQFL.

As concerns this clonotype: Sequence at one end of the junction differs from germline and may be a read error. The rearrangement joins TRBV6-5 to TRBJ1-5; D not resolved. CDR1 is MNHEY, CDR2 SVGAGI, per germline. The CDR3 spans 13 residues. The CDR3 loop reads CVSIPSQIQLQHF. The CDR3 nucleotides read TGTGTCAGCATCCCATCACAGATTCAGCTCCAGCATTTT.

As regards this clonotype: At one end, the junction sequence differs from germline, possibly due to a read error. This sequence joins TRBV6-2 or TRBV6-3 and TRBJ2-1; D might be TRBD1 (6 bases). This CDR3 comprises 12 residues. Germline loops: CDR1 MNHEY, CDR2 SVGEGT. CDR3 in DNA: TGTACCTGCAAGGGCAGGGGCAATGAGCAGTTTTTC. Its protein is CTCKGRGNEQFF.

A remark on this clonotype: One junction end does not reproduce the germline sequence, and a read error may be involved. CDR3 sequence: CACSRWVAGEGSTDTQYF. The DNA of the CDR3 is TGTGCCTGCAGCCGTTGGGTAGCGGGAGAAGGTAGCACAGATACGCAGTATTTT. This chain joins TRBV11-3 and TRBJ2-3; 9 nucleotides line up with TRBD2. Germline values: CDR1 SGHNT, CDR2 YENEEA. CDR3 length: 18 amino acids.

This clonotype was detected only once. The junction shows a germline mismatch at one end, possibly a read error. This sequence joins TRBV11-2 and TRBJ1-4; 8 bases agree with TRBD1. The germline gives CDR1 SGHAT, CDR2 FQNNGV. This CDR3 spans 15 amino acids. This chain's CDR3 is CTSSLEGTGDWKLLF. Here the CDR3 DNA reads TGTACCAGCAGCTTAGAGGGGACAGGTGATTGGAAACTGTTATTT.

This clonotype was counted only a few times. The chain couples TRBV21-1 to TRBJ2-7; the table's D call of TRBD2 was not tested on the DNA. TRBV21-1 is designated a pseudogene. The CDR3 covers 14 residues. The CDR3 region has the DNA TGTGTCAGCAGCAATCGGACTCGTACCCCCGAGCAGTACTTC. Translated, it gives CVSSNRTRTPEQYF.

The chain couples TRBV6-5 to TRBJ2-7; D gene uncertain. The CDR3 length is 15 residues. The germline V gene has CDR1 MNHEY and CDR2 SVGAGI. Trimming shortened V by 6 bases and J by 13 bases, and 28 bases separated the two germline ends. The CDR3 protein is CASSYKDSSSYERYF. The CDR3, as DNA: TGTGCCAGCAGCTACAAGGATAGCAGCTCCTACGAGCGTTACTTC.

This clonotype was detected ten times or more. The V call is TRBV5-5, the J call TRBJ1-1; D not certain. Germline CDR1 reads SGHKS; CDR2 reads YYEKEE (reference sequence). The germline V and J ends were trimmed by 5 bases and 1 base, with 15 bases remaining between them. This CDR3 is built from 15 residues. The CDR3: CASRREDYTNTEAFF. CDR3 in DNA: TGTGCCAGCAGACGCGAGGACTACACGAACACTGAAGCTTTCTTT.

The sample holds many counts of this clonotype. V usage is TRBV11-2 and J usage is TRBJ1-2; 7 nucleotides line up with TRBD1. The CDR3 length is 15 residues. In germline, CDR1 is SGHAT, CDR2 FQNNGV. V gave up 1 base and J gave up 1 base; unmatched junction bases: 3. The CDR3 is CASSLGAGGNYGYTF. In nucleotides, the CDR3 is TGTGCCAGCAGCTTAGGGGCAGGGGGTAACTATGGCTACACCTTC.

As for this clonotype: Compared with germline, one end of the junction differs, possibly owing to a read error. The chain carries TRBV2 and TRBJ1-6; TRBD1 matches 8 bases. CDR1 is SNHLY, CDR2 FYNNEI, per germline. This CDR3 is built from 15 residues. The CDR3 loop reads CVSSETGGGRSPLQF. The DNA of the CDR3 is TGTGTCAGCAGTGAAACAGGGGGAGGGCGATCACCCCTCCAATTT.